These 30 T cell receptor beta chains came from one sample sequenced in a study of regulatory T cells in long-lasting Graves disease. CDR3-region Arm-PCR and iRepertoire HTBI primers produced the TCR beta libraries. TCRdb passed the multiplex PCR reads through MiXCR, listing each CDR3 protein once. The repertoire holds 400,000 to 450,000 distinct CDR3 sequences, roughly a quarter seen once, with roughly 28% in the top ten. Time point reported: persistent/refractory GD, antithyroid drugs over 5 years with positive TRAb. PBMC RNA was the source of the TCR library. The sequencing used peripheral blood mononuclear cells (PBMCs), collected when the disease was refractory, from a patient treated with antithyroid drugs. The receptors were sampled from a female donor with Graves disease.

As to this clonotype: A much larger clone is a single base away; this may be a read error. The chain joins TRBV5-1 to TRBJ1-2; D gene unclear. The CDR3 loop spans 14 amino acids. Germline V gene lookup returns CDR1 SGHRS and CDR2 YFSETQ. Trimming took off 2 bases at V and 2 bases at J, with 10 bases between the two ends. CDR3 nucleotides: TGCGCCAGCAGCTTCGGTGGAGTCAACTATGGCTACACCTTC. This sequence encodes CASSFGGVNYGYTF.

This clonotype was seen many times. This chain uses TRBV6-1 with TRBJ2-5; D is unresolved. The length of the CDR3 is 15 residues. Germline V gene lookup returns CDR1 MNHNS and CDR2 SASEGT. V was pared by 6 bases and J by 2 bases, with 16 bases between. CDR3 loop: CASSLTAFTQETQYF. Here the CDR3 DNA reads TGTGCCAGCAGCCTTACAGCATTTACACAAGAGACCCAGTACTTC.

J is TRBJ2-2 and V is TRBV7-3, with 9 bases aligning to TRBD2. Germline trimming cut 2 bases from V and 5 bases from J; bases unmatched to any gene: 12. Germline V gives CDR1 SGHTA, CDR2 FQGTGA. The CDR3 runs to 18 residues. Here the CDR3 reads CASSLSPPSGAKTGELFF. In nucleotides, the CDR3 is TGTGCCAGCAGCTTATCCCCTCCTAGCGGGGCTAAGACCGGGGAGCTGTTTTTT.

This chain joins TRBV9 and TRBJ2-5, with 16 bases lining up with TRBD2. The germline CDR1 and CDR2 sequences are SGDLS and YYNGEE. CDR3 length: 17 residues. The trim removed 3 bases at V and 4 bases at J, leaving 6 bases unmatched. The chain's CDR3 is CASSAGTSGRASETQYF. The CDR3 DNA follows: TGTGCCAGCAGCGCCGGGACTAGCGGGAGGGCCTCAGAGACCCAGTACTTC.

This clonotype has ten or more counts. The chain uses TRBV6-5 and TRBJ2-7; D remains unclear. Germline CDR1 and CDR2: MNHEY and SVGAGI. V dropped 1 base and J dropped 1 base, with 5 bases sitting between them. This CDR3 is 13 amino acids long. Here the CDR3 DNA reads TGTGCCAGCAGTTACTTGTCGTCCTACGAGCAGTACTTC. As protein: CASSYLSSYEQYF.

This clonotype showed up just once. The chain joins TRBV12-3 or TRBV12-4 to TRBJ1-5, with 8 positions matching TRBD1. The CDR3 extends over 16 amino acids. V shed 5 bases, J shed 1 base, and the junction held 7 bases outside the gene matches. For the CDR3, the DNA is TGTGCCAGCAGTCCTTGGACAGGGAGAAGCAATCAGCCCCAGCATTTT. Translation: CASSPWTGRSNQPQHF.

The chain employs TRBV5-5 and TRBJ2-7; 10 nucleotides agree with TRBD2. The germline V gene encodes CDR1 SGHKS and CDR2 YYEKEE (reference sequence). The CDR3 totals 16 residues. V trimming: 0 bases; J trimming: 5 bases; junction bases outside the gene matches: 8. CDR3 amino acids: CASSLASGRFDDEQYF. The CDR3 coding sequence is TGTGCCAGCAGCTTGGCTAGCGGGAGATTCGACGACGAGCAGTACTTC.

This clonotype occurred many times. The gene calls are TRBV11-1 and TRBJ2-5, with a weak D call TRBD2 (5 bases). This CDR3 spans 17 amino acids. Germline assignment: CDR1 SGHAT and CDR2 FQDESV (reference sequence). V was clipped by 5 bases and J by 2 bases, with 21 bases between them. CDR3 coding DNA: TGTGCCAGCAGCCCCGAGGCTGGACTGAGGAATCAAGAGACCCAGTACTTC. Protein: CASSPEAGLRNQETQYF.

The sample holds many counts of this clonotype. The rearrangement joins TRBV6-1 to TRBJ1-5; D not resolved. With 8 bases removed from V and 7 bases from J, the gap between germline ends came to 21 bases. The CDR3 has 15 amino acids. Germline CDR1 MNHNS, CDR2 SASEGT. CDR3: CASGASRARGQPQHF. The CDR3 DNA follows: TGTGCCAGCGGAGCATCAAGGGCGCGGGGACAGCCCCAGCATTTT.

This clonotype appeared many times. The DNA of the CDR3 is TGTGCCAGCAGCACGGGGACAGGGGGACATCAGCCCCAGCATTTT. Translation: CASSTGTGGHQPQHF. The genes are TRBV12-3 or TRBV12-4 and TRBJ1-5; 11 bases agree with TRBD1. The V and J ends lost 6 bases and 5 bases, in that order; junction bases with no gene match: 6. The CDR3 has 15 amino acids.

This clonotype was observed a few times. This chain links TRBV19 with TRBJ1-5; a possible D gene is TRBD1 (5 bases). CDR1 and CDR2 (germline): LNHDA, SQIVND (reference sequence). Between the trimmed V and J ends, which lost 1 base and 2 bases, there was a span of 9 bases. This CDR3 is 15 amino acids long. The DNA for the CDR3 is TGTGCCAGTAGTATAGGGGAAGGGGGCAATCAGCCCCAGCATTTT. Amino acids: CASSIGEGGNQPQHF.

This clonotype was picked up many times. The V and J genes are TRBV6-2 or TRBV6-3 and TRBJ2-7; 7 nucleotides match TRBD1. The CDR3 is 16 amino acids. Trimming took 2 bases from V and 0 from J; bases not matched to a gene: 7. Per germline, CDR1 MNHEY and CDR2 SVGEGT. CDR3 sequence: CASSYTRTGDSYEQYF. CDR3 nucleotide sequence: TGTGCCAGCAGTTACACCCGGACAGGTGACTCCTACGAGCAGTACTTC.

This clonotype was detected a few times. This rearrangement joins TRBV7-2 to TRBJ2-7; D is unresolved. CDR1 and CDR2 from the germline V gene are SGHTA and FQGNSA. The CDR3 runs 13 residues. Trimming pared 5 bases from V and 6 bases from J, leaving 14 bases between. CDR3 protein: CASSPPIKFEQYF. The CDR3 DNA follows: TGTGCCAGCAGCCCGCCGATCAAGTTCGAGCAGTACTTC.

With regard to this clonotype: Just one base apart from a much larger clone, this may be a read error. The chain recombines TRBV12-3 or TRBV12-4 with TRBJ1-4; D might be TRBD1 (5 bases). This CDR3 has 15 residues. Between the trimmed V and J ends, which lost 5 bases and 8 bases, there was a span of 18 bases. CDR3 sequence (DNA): TGTGCCAGCAGTCGGGGGGTAGCGGAGGGGGAAAAACTGTTTTTT. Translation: CASSRGVAEGEKLFF.

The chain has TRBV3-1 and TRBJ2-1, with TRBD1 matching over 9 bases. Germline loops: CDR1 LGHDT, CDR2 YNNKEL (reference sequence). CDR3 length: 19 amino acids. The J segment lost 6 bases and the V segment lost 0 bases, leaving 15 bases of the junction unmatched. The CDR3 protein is CASSQDRIPQGAVANEQFF. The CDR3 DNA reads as TGTGCCAGCAGCCAAGATCGCATCCCACAGGGGGCGGTGGCCAATGAGCAGTTCTTC.

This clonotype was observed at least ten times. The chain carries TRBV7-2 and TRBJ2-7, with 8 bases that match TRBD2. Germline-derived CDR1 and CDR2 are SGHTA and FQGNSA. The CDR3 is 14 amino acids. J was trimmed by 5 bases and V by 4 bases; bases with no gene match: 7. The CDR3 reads CASSSSGGPNEQYF. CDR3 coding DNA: TGTGCCAGCAGCTCCTCGGGAGGGCCTAACGAGCAGTACTTC.

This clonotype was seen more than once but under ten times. The CDR3 sequence: CATSRTQGASTDTQYF. For the CDR3, the DNA is TGTGCCACCAGCAGGACACAGGGGGCGAGCACAGATACGCAGTATTTT. The V and J genes are TRBV15 and TRBJ2-3, with TRBD1 identical over 9 bases. CDR3 length: 16 amino acids. Germline V gives CDR1 LNHNV, CDR2 YYDKDF (reference sequence). J was trimmed by 0 bases and V by 3 bases; bases with no gene match: 4.

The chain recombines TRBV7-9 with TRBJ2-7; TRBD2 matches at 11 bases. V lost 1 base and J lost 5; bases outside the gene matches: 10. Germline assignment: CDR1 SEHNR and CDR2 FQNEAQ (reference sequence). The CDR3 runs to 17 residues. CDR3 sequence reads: CASSLVPSGRLGNEQYF. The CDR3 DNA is TGTGCCAGCAGCTTAGTCCCTAGCGGGAGGTTAGGAAACGAGCAGTACTTC. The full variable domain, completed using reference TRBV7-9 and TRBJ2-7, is DTGVSQNPRHKITKRGQNVTFRCDPISEHNRLYWYRQTLGQGPEFLTYFQNEAQLEKSRLLSDRFSAERPKGSFSTLEIQRTEQGDSAMYLCASSLVPSGRLGNEQYFGPGTRLTVT.

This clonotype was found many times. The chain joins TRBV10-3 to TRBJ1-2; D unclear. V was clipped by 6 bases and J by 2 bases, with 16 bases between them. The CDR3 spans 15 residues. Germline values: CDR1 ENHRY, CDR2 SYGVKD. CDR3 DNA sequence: TGTGCCATCAGCGGAGTGCCAGGAGCAAACTATGGCTACACCTTC. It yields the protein CAISGVPGANYGYTF.

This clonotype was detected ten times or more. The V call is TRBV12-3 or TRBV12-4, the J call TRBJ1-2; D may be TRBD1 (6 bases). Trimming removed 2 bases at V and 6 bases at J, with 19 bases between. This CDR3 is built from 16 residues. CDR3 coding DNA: TGTGCCAGCAGTTTAAGGTCAGGGGTTAGGGACGATGGCTACACCTTC. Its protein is CASSLRSGVRDDGYTF.

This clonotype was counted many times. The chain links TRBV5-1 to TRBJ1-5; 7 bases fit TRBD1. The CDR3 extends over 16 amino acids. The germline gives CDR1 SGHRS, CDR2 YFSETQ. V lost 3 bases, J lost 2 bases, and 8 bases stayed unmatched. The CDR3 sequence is CASSYGTEQGNQPQHF. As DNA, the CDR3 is TGCGCCAGCAGCTATGGGACAGAACAGGGCAATCAGCCCCAGCATTTT.

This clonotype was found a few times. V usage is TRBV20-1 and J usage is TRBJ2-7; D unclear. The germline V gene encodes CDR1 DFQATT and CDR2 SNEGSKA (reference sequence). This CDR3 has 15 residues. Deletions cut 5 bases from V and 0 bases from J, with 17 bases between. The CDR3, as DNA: TGCAGTGCTCCCTATAGGTGGTCCGCCTCCTACGAGCAGTACTTC. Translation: CSAPYRWSASYEQYF.

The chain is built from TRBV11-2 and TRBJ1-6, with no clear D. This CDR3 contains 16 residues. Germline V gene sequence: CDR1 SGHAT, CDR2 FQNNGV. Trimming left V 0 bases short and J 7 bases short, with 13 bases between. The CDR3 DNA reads TGTGCCAGCAGCTTAGAACTGGCTGGGTTGAATTCACCCCTCCACTTT. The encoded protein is CASSLELAGLNSPLHF.

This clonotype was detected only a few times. The CDR3 region is CAWSEFRVAMNTEAFF. The DNA for the CDR3 is TGTGCCTGGAGTGAATTTAGGGTTGCGATGAACACTGAAGCTTTCTTT. J is TRBJ1-1 and V is TRBV30; D remains ambiguous. Per the germline V gene, CDR1 is GTSNPN and CDR2 is SVGIG (reference sequence). V lost 1 base and J 0 bases, leaving 15 bases between the germline ends. This CDR3 spans 16 amino acids.

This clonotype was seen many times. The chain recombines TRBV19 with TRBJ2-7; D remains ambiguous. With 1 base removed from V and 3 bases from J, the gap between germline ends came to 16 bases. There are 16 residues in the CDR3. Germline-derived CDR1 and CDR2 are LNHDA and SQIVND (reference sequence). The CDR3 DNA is TGTGCCAGTAGTATAGCCCTACAAGCGAGAGACTACGAGCAGTACTTC. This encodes CASSIALQARDYEQYF.

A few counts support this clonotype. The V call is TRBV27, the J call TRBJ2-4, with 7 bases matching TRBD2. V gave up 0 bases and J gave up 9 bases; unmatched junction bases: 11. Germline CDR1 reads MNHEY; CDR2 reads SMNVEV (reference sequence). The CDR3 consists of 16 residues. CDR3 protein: CASSLSGVLGGSIQYF. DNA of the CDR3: TGTGCCAGCAGTTTATCTGGGGTTCTGGGCGGGAGCATTCAGTACTTC.

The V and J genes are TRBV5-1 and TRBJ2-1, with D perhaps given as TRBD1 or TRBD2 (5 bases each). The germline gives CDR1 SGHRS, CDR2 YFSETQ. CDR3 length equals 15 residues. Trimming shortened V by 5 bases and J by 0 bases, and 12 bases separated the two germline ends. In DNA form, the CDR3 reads TGCGCCAGCAGGGCCGGGACCCCCTCCTACAATGAGCAGTTCTTC. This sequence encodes CASRAGTPSYNEQFF.

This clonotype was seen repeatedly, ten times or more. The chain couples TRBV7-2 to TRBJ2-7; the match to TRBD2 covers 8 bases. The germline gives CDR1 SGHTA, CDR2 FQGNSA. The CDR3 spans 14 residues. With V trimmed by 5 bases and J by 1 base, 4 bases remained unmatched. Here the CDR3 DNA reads TGTGCCAGCAGCAGGACTAGCAGTTCCTACGAGCAGTACTTC. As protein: CASSRTSSSYEQYF.

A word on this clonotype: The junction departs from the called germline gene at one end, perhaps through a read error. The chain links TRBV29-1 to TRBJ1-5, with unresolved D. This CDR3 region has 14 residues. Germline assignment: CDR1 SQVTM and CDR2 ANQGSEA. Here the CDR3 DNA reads TGCAGCGTTAAAGAGGATAATAGCAATCAGCCCCAGCATTTT. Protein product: CSVKEDNSNQPQHF.

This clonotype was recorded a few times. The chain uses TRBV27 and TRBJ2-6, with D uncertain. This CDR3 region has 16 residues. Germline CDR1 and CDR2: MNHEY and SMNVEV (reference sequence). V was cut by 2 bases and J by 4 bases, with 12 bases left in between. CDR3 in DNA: TGTGCCAGCAGTTTAGTACGCCAGTTAGGGGCCAACGTCCTGACTTTC. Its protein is CASSLVRQLGANVLTF.